Following are 20 T cell receptor beta chains from one sample sequenced in a study of graft-versus-host responses after intestinal transplantation. From the graft tissue, intraepithelial and lamina propria lymphocytes were released through processing. The assay was immunoSEQ multiplex PCR, and TCRdb's table has in-frame clones only and misses some. Here the sample spans 15,000 to 20,000 clones, 80% being singletons. The sample in question was ileum tissue, obtained 104 days after intestinal transplant. The receptor set was obtained from a human patient who received an intestinal transplant, so some T cells may come from the graft donor.

The chain employs TRBV27 and TRBJ2-7, with 8 bases fitting TRBD1. From germline, CDR1 is MNHEY and CDR2 SMNVEV (reference sequence). The CDR3 extends over 16 amino acids. Unmatched junction bases numbered 10, after V lost 6 bases and J lost 0 bases. The CDR3: CASSQDRDRFSYEQYF. For the CDR3, the DNA is TGTGCCAGCAGCCAAGACCGGGACAGGTTCTCCTACGAGCAGTACTTC.

This clone occurred a few times. This chain joins TRBV6-1 and TRBJ1-1; no reliable D call. CDR3 length: 15 amino acids. Trimming stripped 7 bases from V and 1 base from J, with 16 bases between. CDR1 and CDR2 (germline): MNHNS, SASEGT. CDR3 in amino acids: CASTITAGSNTEAFF. The CDR3 nucleotides read TGTGCCAGCACCATAACAGCCGGGTCGAACACTGAAGCTTTCTTT.

This clone appeared a few times. The chain couples TRBV11-1 to TRBJ2-1; D gene uncertain. The CDR3 runs 13 residues. CDR1 is SGHAT, CDR2 FQDESV, per germline (reference sequence). V was cut by 6 bases and J by 2 bases, with 8 bases left in between. In DNA, the CDR3 is TGTGCCAGCAGTCAAATCGCCTACAATGAGCAGTTCTTC. This translates into CASSQIAYNEQFF. The variable domain in full, with the rest retrieved from reference TRBV11-1 and TRBJ2-1, is EAEVAQSPRYKITEKSQAVAFWCDPISGHATLYWYRQILGQGPELLVQFQDESVVDDSQLPKDRFSAERLKGVDSTLKIQPAELGDSAMYLCASSQIAYNEQFFGPGTRLTVL.

The J gene is TRBJ1-6, the V gene TRBV28; D possibly corresponds to TRBD1 (6 bases). V was shortened by 3 bases and J by 4 bases, with 10 bases between the two germline ends. This CDR3 region has 15 residues. Germline CDR1 MDHEN, CDR2 SYDVKM. In nucleotides, the CDR3 is TGTGCCAGCAGTTTGAAGGGGGGTTATAATTCACCCCTCCACTTT. It yields the protein CASSLKGGYNSPLHF.

This chain connects TRBV29-1 to TRBJ1-2; perhaps TRBD1 as D (5 bases). V lost 7 bases to trimming and J lost 4 bases, with 25 bases between them. Germline V gene data show CDR1 as SQVTM and CDR2 as ANQGSEA. The CDR3 is 16 amino acids. The CDR3 here is CSGGPRSVRGTYGYTF. CDR3 sequence (DNA): TGCAGCGGGGGACCGAGGTCGGTGAGGGGTACCTATGGCTACACCTTC.

The chain carries TRBV7-2 and TRBJ1-4; D gene uncertain. Trimming stripped 2 bases from V and 0 bases from J, with 10 bases between. Germline V gene data show CDR1 as SGHTA and CDR2 as FQGNSA. The length of the CDR3 is 16 residues. The CDR3 sequence is CASSLIRSATNEKLFF. The CDR3 nucleotides read TGTGCCAGCAGCTTAATTCGCTCTGCAACTAATGAAAAACTGTTTTTT.

The rearrangement joins TRBV4-2 to TRBJ2-5; 13 bases match TRBD2. The V gene end was trimmed by 0 bases and the J gene end by 5 bases; junction bases not matched to a gene: 9. This CDR3 spans 18 amino acids. Germline V gene data show CDR1 as LGHNA and CDR2 as YNFKEQ. This chain's CDR3 is CASSQDWETSGRKETQYF. The CDR3, as DNA: TGTGCCAGCAGCCAAGATTGGGAGACTAGCGGGAGGAAGGAGACCCAGTACTTC.

This CDR3 reads CATSGPRETETQYF. The CDR3 nucleotides read TGTGCCACCAGCGGACCGCGGGAGACGGAGACCCAGTACTTC. The chain is built from TRBV15 and TRBJ2-5, with 7 bases fitting TRBD2. The CDR3 covers 14 residues. Germline loops: CDR1 LNHNV, CDR2 YYDKDF (reference sequence). Losses at the gene ends were 5 bases for V and 5 bases for J; bases not matched to a gene: 8.

The chain is built from TRBV4-1 and TRBJ2-6, with a possible D match to TRBD1 (6 bases). Per the germline V gene, CDR1 is MGHRA and CDR2 is YSYEKL. V lost 4 bases and J lost 0, with 16 bases in between. This CDR3 comprises 18 residues. This chain's CDR3 is CASSLTDSQFSGANVLTF. CDR3 DNA: TGCGCCAGCAGCCTGACGGACAGTCAATTCTCTGGGGCCAACGTCCTGACTTTC.

DNA of the CDR3: TGTGCCAGCAGCTTAAGCCGGAGGAGGGACACTGAAGCTTTCTTT. It encodes CASSLSRRRDTEAFF. The rearrangement joins TRBV7-2 to TRBJ1-1; D is uncertain. This CDR3 has 15 residues. Germline V gene lookup returns CDR1 SGHTA and CDR2 FQGNSA. The ends were cut back, 2 bases at V and 3 bases at J, with 13 bases in the middle.

The V gene is TRBV28, the J gene TRBJ1-4, with a possible D match to TRBD1 (5 bases). V lost 3 bases and J 4 bases, leaving 9 bases between the germline ends. This CDR3 has 14 residues. CDR1 is MDHEN, CDR2 SYDVKM, per germline. CDR3 sequence: CASSFGQDNEKLFF. CDR3 in DNA: TGTGCCAGCAGTTTTGGACAAGATAATGAAAAACTGTTTTTT. Filled out from reference TRBV28 and TRBJ1-4, the complete variable domain reads DVKVTQSSRYLVKRTGEKVFLECVQDMDHENMFWYRQDPGLGLRLIYFSYDVKMKEKGDIPEGYSVSREKKERFSLILESASTNQTSMYLCASSFGQDNEKLFFGSGTQLSVL.

The chain has TRBV9 and TRBJ2-7; no firm D call. The CDR3 sequence is 12 residues long. CDR1 is SGDLS, CDR2 YYNGEE, per germline. Trimming removed 0 bases at V and 3 bases at J, with 4 bases between. The DNA for the CDR3 is TGTGCCAGCAGCGTAGACCACTACGAGCAGTACTTC. Its protein is CASSVDHYEQYF.

This clone has just one count. The chain combines TRBV28 with TRBJ1-5; D might be TRBD1 (6 bases). The V end lost 1 base, the J end lost 2 bases, and 12 bases lay between the germline ends. This CDR3 has 16 residues. Germline V CDR1 and CDR2: MDHEN, SYDVKM. The CDR3 here is CASSLFKGHRNQPQHF. CDR3 DNA sequence: TGTGCCAGCAGTTTATTCAAGGGACACCGCAATCAGCCCCAGCATTTT.

The CDR3 spells CAWGQGAYEQYF. The CDR3, as DNA: TGTGCCTGGGGACAGGGGGCCTACGAGCAGTACTTC. The rearrangement links TRBV30 to TRBJ2-7; 10 bases match TRBD1. Per the germline V gene, CDR1 is GTSNPN and CDR2 is SVGIG (reference sequence). Unmatched junction bases numbered 0, after V lost 5 bases and J lost 2 bases. The CDR3 length is 12 residues.

The chain employs TRBV6-5 and TRBJ2-5; perhaps TRBD1 as D (6 bases). The V gene lost 0 bases and the J gene lost 5 bases, with 16 bases spanning the gap. The length of the CDR3 is 16 residues. CDR1 MNHEY and CDR2 SVGAGI come from the germline V gene. The CDR3 loop reads CASSYSTIGGRETQYF. Here the CDR3 DNA reads TGTGCCAGCAGTTACTCGACTATTGGGGGCCGGGAGACCCAGTACTTC.

The chain joins TRBV27 to TRBJ1-1, with TRBD1 identical over 9 bases. The junction had 19 bases not matched to a gene; V was cut back by 6 bases and J by 5 bases. The CDR3 sequence is 18 residues long. Per germline, CDR1 MNHEY and CDR2 SMNVEV (reference sequence). CDR3 sequence reads: CASRFLIPGQGGGTEAFF. The DNA for the CDR3 is TGTGCCAGCAGATTTCTGATACCGGGACAGGGAGGTGGTACTGAAGCTTTCTTT.

The V call is TRBV6-5, the J call TRBJ1-2, with D maybe TRBD1 (5 bases). Germline CDR1 MNHEY, CDR2 SVGAGI. Trimming removed 7 bases at V and 4 bases at J, with 19 bases between. The CDR3 loop spans 15 amino acids. CDR3 loop: CASTLARAGGYGYTF. The CDR3 nucleotides are TGTGCCAGCACCCTAGCCCGAGCCGGGGGCTATGGCTACACCTTC.

DNA for the CDR3: TGTGCCAGCAGTTCAATCAAAGAGACCCAGTACTTC. Its translation: CASSSIKETQYF. The chain employs TRBV28 and TRBJ2-5; D remains ambiguous. The germline V gene encodes CDR1 MDHEN and CDR2 SYDVKM. CDR3 length equals 12 residues. Trimming took off 4 bases at V and 3 bases at J, with 6 bases between the two ends. Drawing the rest from reference TRBV28 and TRBJ2-5, the complete variable domain is DVKVTQSSRYLVKRTGEKVFLECVQDMDHENMFWYRQDPGLGLRLIYFSYDVKMKEKGDIPEGYSVSREKKERFSLILESASTNQTSMYLCASSSIKETQYFGPGTRLLVL.

The sample holds one count of this clone. The chain couples TRBV7-2 to TRBJ1-2; D might be TRBD1 (6 bases). The CDR3 is made up of 15 amino acids. Germline values: CDR1 SGHTA, CDR2 FQGNSA. The V and J ends lost 1 base and 2 bases respectively, with 11 bases between them. CDR3 region: CASSLEAGGNYGYTF. Here the CDR3 DNA reads TGTGCCAGCAGCTTAGAGGCGGGGGGCAACTATGGCTACACCTTC.

The chain has TRBV4-1 and TRBJ1-5, with D perhaps TRBD1 (5 bases). CDR1 and CDR2 from the germline V gene are MGHRA and YSYEKL. Trimming pared 0 bases from V and 3 bases from J, leaving 12 bases between. This CDR3 is 16 amino acids long. CDR3 protein: CASSQDPRQFNQPQHF. The CDR3 DNA sequence: TGCGCCAGCAGCCAAGATCCGAGACAGTTCAATCAGCCCCAGCATTTT.